These 24 T cell receptor beta chains came from one sample sequenced in a study of follicular helper T cells after annual influenza vaccination. TCRdb's table, derived via immunoSEQ multiplex PCR, lists solely in-frame clones and lacks some. The sample yields 27,000 or so clones, around 80% seen once. Documented time point: 2014-2015 season, pre-vaccination. This specimen was CXCR5+ CD38- circulating T follicular helper cells from blood, taken on the day of influenza vaccination. Subset in this sample: circulating Tfh, non-naive CD4+CXCR5+PD-1+ (ICOS+CD38+ or ICOS-CD38-). The receptors originated from an adult who received the influenza vaccine.

The chain links TRBV5-4 to TRBJ2-5; possible D gene TRBD1, 5 bases. The germline V and J ends were trimmed by 4 bases and 5 bases, with 12 bases remaining between them. The CDR3 is made up of 13 amino acids. From germline, CDR1 is SGHNT and CDR2 YYREEE (reference sequence). The CDR3 nucleotides read TGTGCCAGCAGCGCAGGGTTGTTGGAGACCCAGTACTTC. This translates into CASSAGLLETQYF.

The CDR3 spells CASKLAVGAQETQYF. The CDR3 DNA follows: TGTGCCAGCAAACTAGCGGTCGGGGCACAAGAGACCCAGTACTTC. The V and J genes are TRBV2 and TRBJ2-5; 8 bases align to TRBD2. J was trimmed by 2 bases and V by 7 bases; bases with no gene match: 9. This CDR3 region has 15 residues. Germline V gene lookup returns CDR1 SNHLY and CDR2 FYNNEI.

This clone appeared a single time. The genes are TRBV10-3 and TRBJ2-1; D possibly corresponds to TRBD1 (5 bases). Trimming left V 2 bases short and J 6 bases short, with 11 bases between. CDR3 length: 14 amino acids. Germline V gene data show CDR1 as ENHRY and CDR2 as SYGVKD. The CDR3 here is CAISERQGSNEQFF. Here the CDR3 DNA reads TGTGCCATCAGTGAGCGCCAGGGTAGCAATGAGCAGTTCTTC.

The V and J genes are TRBV5-1 and TRBJ1-1, with 8 bases fitting TRBD1. V was clipped by 4 bases and J by 4 bases; unmatched bases: 12. CDR1 is SGHRS and CDR2 is YFSETQ in the germline V gene. CDR3 length: 16 residues. CDR3 protein: CASSPGQVGRGTEAFF. The CDR3 DNA reads as TGCGCCAGCAGCCCGGGACAGGTAGGCCGCGGCACTGAAGCTTTCTTT. Full variable domain (missing parts from reference TRBV5-1 and TRBJ1-1): KAGVTQTPRYLIKTRGQQVTLSCSPISGHRSVSWYQQTPGQGLQFLFEYFSETQRNKGNFPGRFSGRQFSNSRSEMNVSTLELGDSALYLCASSPGQVGRGTEAFFGQGTRLTVV.

This chain connects TRBV2 to TRBJ1-5; TRBD1 matches at 9 bases. V was clipped by 9 bases and J by 6 bases; unmatched bases: 6. The CDR3 length is 13 residues. Germline V gene lookup returns CDR1 SNHLY and CDR2 FYNNEI. The CDR3 DNA sequence: TGTGCCAGTACCGGGACAGGGTCTCAGCCCCAGCATTTT. Protein: CASTGTGSQPQHF.

This clone has a single count. The chain uses TRBV7-9 and TRBJ1-1, with D possibly being TRBD1 (6 bases). CDR3 length: 13 amino acids. V was pared by 5 bases and J by 5 bases, with 12 bases between. Germline lookup yields CDR1 SEHNR and CDR2 FQNEAQ (reference sequence). The CDR3 DNA sequence: TGTGCCAGCAGCCCACGGGACACAACTGAAGCTTTCTTT. It translates to CASSPRDTTEAFF.

The chain joins TRBV4-1 to TRBJ1-5, with TRBD1 identical over 8 bases. Germline values: CDR1 MGHRA, CDR2 YSYEKL. The junction had 6 bases not matched to a gene; V was cut back by 4 bases and J by 4 bases. This CDR3 comprises 15 residues. In nucleotides, the CDR3 is TGCGCCAGCAGCCGAGGGACAGGCGCTAATCAGCCCCAGCATTTT. This translates into CASSRGTGANQPQHF.

The rearrangement links TRBV6-4 to TRBJ2-1; D is possibly TRBD2 (6 bases). The germline CDR1 and CDR2 sequences are MRHNA and SNTAGT. The CDR3 has 13 amino acids. The V gene lost 6 bases and the J gene lost 4 bases, with 10 bases spanning the gap. The CDR3 DNA sequence: TGTGCCAGCAGCGGGAGCGGTTACAATGAGCAGTTCTTC. It encodes CASSGSGYNEQFF.

J is TRBJ1-2 and V is TRBV28; tentatively, D is TRBD1 (5 bases). Germline V lookup: CDR1 MDHEN, CDR2 SYDVKM. Trimming removed 5 bases from V and 9 bases from J, with 19 bases in between. CDR3 length equals 14 residues. In DNA form, the CDR3 reads TGTGCCAGCAGTCCGGGGGGGGAGATGGATCGCTACACCTTC. It codes for CASSPGGEMDRYTF.

The DNA for the CDR3 is TGTGCCAGCCTTAGAGAAGAGACCCAGTACTTC. It specifies CASLREETQYF. This chain uses TRBV18 with TRBJ2-5; D remains unclear. V was cut by 8 bases and J by 3 bases, with 7 bases left in between. CDR1 and CDR2 from the germline V gene are KGHSH and LQKENI. This CDR3 comprises 11 residues.

This sequence joins TRBV10-3 and TRBJ1-1; 8 bases agree with TRBD1. V lost 4 bases to trimming and J lost 1 base; unmatched junction nucleotides: 8. Germline V gives CDR1 ENHRY, CDR2 SYGVKD. The CDR3 contains 16 residues. The CDR3 loop is CAISGNRGMGNTEAFF. DNA for the CDR3: TGTGCCATCAGTGGTAACAGGGGGATGGGGAACACTGAAGCTTTCTTT.

The chain is built from TRBV19 and TRBJ2-7; D unresolved. The germline gives CDR1 LNHDA, CDR2 SQIVND (reference sequence). CDR3 size: 13 residues. V was clipped by 1 base and J by 4 bases, with 8 bases between them. The chain's CDR3 is CASSIARSYEQYF. For the CDR3, the DNA is TGTGCCAGTAGTATAGCGCGGTCATACGAGCAGTACTTC.

The chain recombines TRBV5-5 with TRBJ2-5; D possibly corresponds to TRBD2 (6 bases). There are 14 residues in the CDR3. The germline CDR1 and CDR2 sequences are SGHKS and YYEKEE (reference sequence). Trimming took off 4 bases at V and 5 bases at J, with 15 bases between the two ends. The CDR3 nucleotides read TGTGCCAGCAGCGACCCCCGGGGGAGGGAGACCCAGTACTTC. It encodes CASSDPRGRETQYF.

This clone occurred a few times. The chain recombines TRBV6-5 with TRBJ1-6; 9 positions agree with TRBD1. CDR3 size: 15 residues. Unmatched junction bases numbered 14, after V lost 8 bases and J lost 12 bases. Germline V gene data show CDR1 as MNHEY and CDR2 as SVGAGI. CDR3 coding DNA: TGTGCCAGCCCCCCCCGCCCCGGGACAGGGCAACCCCTCCACTTT. Residues: CASPPRPGTGQPLHF.

The genes are TRBV18 and TRBJ1-5; weak D call: TRBD1 (6 bases). The CDR3 contains 17 residues. Germline lookup yields CDR1 KGHSH and CDR2 LQKENI. The V gene lost 1 base and the J gene lost 0 bases, with 13 bases spanning the gap. This CDR3 is CASSPLATGLSNQPQHF. The CDR3 nucleotides are TGTGCCAGCTCACCACTTGCTACAGGGCTTAGCAATCAGCCCCAGCATTTT.

The rearrangement joins TRBV14 to TRBJ2-3; tentatively, D is TRBD2 (6 bases). Between the trimmed V and J ends, which lost 0 bases and 0 bases, there was a span of 13 bases. The CDR3 contains 17 residues. The germline gives CDR1 SGHDN, CDR2 FVKESK. The CDR3 bases are TGTGCCAGCAGCCAAGATCAAGCGGGTGCTAGCACAGATACGCAGTATTTT. It translates to CASSQDQAGASTDTQYF.

This rearrangement joins TRBV19 to TRBJ1-1; D is unclear. CDR1 LNHDA and CDR2 SQIVND come from the germline V gene (reference sequence). V was cut by 4 bases and J by 6 bases, with 15 bases left in between. The CDR3 spans 14 residues. In nucleotides, the CDR3 is TGTGCCAGTAGTACAAATACCGCGGGCGCTGAAGCTTTCTTT. This codes for CASSTNTAGAEAFF.

V usage is TRBV18 and J usage is TRBJ2-5; D perhaps matches TRBD1 (5 bases). The ends were cut back, 2 bases at V and 5 bases at J, with 9 bases in the middle. The CDR3 is 13 residues long. Germline assignment: CDR1 KGHSH and CDR2 LQKENI. CDR3 in DNA: TGTGCCAGCTCACCAGGGGCAGGGGAGACCCAGTACTTC. It is translated as CASSPGAGETQYF.

V gene TRBV5-8 combines with J gene TRBJ2-2; D gene unclear. From germline, CDR1 is SGHTS and CDR2 YDEGEE. The CDR3 is made up of 15 amino acids. Trimming took 4 bases from V and 6 from J, leaving 16 bases between them. CDR3 in DNA: TGTGCCAGCAGCCCCCCCCAGTATCGTCCCGGGGAGCTGTTTTTT. Residues: CASSPPQYRPGELFF.

This chain links TRBV12-5 with TRBJ2-5; no clear D gene. The V end was cut by 5 bases, the J end by 3 bases, with 4 bases between. CDR1 LGHNT and CDR2 FRNRAP come from the germline V gene. CDR3 length equals 11 residues. CDR3 amino acids: CASGVEETQYF. CDR3 DNA sequence: TGTGCTAGTGGTGTCGAAGAGACCCAGTACTTC.

V is TRBV4-2 and J is TRBJ2-3; 13 bases map to TRBD2. The CDR3 runs 17 residues. Trimming took 0 bases from V and 2 from J; bases not matched to a gene: 2. The germline gives CDR1 LGHNA, CDR2 YNFKEQ. CDR3 in DNA: TGTGCCAGCAGCCAAGACACTAGCGGGGGGGCCACAGATACGCAGTATTTT. Translating it yields CASSQDTSGGATDTQYF.

The gene calls are TRBV19 and TRBJ1-3, with D unclear. The CDR3 runs to 16 residues. The V gene lost 5 bases and the J gene lost 3 bases, with 17 bases spanning the gap. Germline assignment: CDR1 LNHDA and CDR2 SQIVND (reference sequence). As DNA, the CDR3 is TGTGCCAGTAGTCGACAAGGGAGTGTATATGGAAACACCATATATTTT. It codes for CASSRQGSVYGNTIYF.

This chain uses TRBV19 with TRBJ1-1; D call uncertain. Germline V lookup: CDR1 LNHDA, CDR2 SQIVND (reference sequence). Between the trimmed V and J ends, which lost 6 bases and 8 bases, there was a span of 22 bases. The CDR3 runs to 15 residues. The CDR3 coding sequence is TGTGCCAGTAGGTTTGAGAACAGTATGAACTCCGAAGCTTTCTTT. Its translation is CASRFENSMNSEAFF.

The chain combines TRBV18 with TRBJ1-2; 7 bases map to TRBD1. The CDR3 consists of 14 residues. Trimming removed 3 bases from V and 2 bases from J; junction bases left unmatched: 3. The germline V gene encodes CDR1 KGHSH and CDR2 LQKENI. This CDR3 is CASSPDRENYGYTF. Written as DNA, the CDR3 is TGTGCCAGCTCACCCGACAGGGAGAACTATGGCTACACCTTC.